This T cell receptor (beta chain) is drawn from a study of blood T cell repertoires in COVID-19. Study-wide context: Whether acute or convalescent, the COVID-19 samples came from the United States, Italy and Spain. In each case, the material was cDNA or gDNA derived from T cells, B-cell-depleted T cells, or PBMCs.

V was shortened by 1 base and J by 3 bases, with 9 bases between the two germline ends. CDR3 length equals 15 residues. Germline V gene lookup returns CDR1 LNHDA and CDR2 SQIVND (reference sequence). Here immunoSEQ multiplex PCR was the method, and the copy in TCRdb shows in-frame clones only, minus some. The sample lists 69,000 or so clones, roughly 90% seen once, with approximately 5.3% in the top ten. The rearrangement joins TRBV19 to TRBJ1-4; D is possibly TRBD1 (6 bases). The material sequenced was peripheral blood. This clonotype originated in a man aged 45 to 65 with acute or convalescent COVID-19. CDR3 in DNA: TGTGCCAGTAGTATAGTCAGGGGTCCTAATGAAAAACTGTTTTTT. This codes for CASSIVRGPNEKLFF.